This T cell receptor beta chain came from a study of blood T cell repertoires in COVID-19. As for the study in general: Acute-phase and convalescent COVID-19 samples originated in the United States, Italy and Spain.

Germline values: CDR1 MGHRA, CDR2 YSYEKL. The J segment lost 8 bases and the V segment lost 5 bases, leaving 14 bases of the junction unmatched. The CDR3 contains 16 residues. Per the authors' pipeline: The authors estimated nucleated cell counts from reference gene primer amplification. Repertoires were generated with immunoSEQ multiplex PCR, while TCRdb's copy carries only in-frame clones and drops some. The V and J calls and clone size are taken from that table; D and trimming were inferred from the DNA. The table lists 60,000 or so clones, roughly 85% of them singletons. The source material was peripheral blood. This TCR derives from a human donor in a cohort sampled during active COVID-19. The rearrangement uses TRBV4-1 and TRBJ1-4; 7 nucleotides match TRBD1. CDR3 nucleotide sequence: TGCGCCAGCAGCGACCGGGACAGCCGGGGGTACGAAAAACTGTTTTTT. This gives the protein CASSDRDSRGYEKLFF.